This T cell receptor beta chain was captured by sequencing in a study of shared clonotypes between healthy human individuals. Points from the study as a whole: The generation probabilities recorded for non-shared clonotypes fell below those of clonotypes shared by all four donors.

For every subset, genomic DNA was evenly distributed across several immunoSEQ plates. Generated by immunoSEQ multiplex PCR, the TCRdb table keeps only in-frame clones and is missing some. The sample consists of about a million clones, approximately 68% of them appearing once. The count of this clone is one. Its antigen is not identified. This same CDR3 is encoded by further DNA sequences in the sample. This sequence was found in a man aged 18 to 35 in good health. Sequences were obtained from memory CD4+ T cells sorted from blood. The subset denotes: CD45RA-negative fraction.

Here the CDR3 DNA reads TGCGCCAGCAGCTCGGGACTAGCGGGAGCGGGAGAGCAGTACTTC. It encodes CASSSGLAGAGEQYF. V is TRBV5-1 and J is TRBJ2-7; 14 bases map to TRBD2. The V gene end was trimmed by 3 bases and the J gene end by 7 bases; junction bases not matched to a gene: 6. Germline assignment: CDR1 SGHRS and CDR2 YFSETQ. The CDR3 contains 15 residues.